This T cell receptor (beta chain) was recovered during a study of blood T cell repertoires in COVID-19. Study at large: The samples span acute and convalescent COVID-19 from the United States, Italy and Spain. In each case, the material was cDNA or gDNA derived from T cells, B-cell-depleted T cells, or PBMCs.

Seattle patients were enrolled during active infection and followed longitudinally. Profiled with immunoSEQ multiplex PCR; TCRdb holds only in-frame clones, not every one. The sample carries approximately 150,000 clones, 80% to 90% recorded once. The CDR3 has 13 amino acids. Deletions cut 7 bases from V and 2 bases from J, with 11 bases between. In germline, CDR1 is LNHDA, CDR2 SQIVND (reference sequence). What was sequenced was peripheral blood. The J gene is TRBJ1-1, the V gene TRBV19; D uncertain. This receptor was obtained from an elderly woman with COVID-19, enrolled during active disease. The chain's CDR3 is CASISTLNTEAFF. The DNA for the CDR3 is TGTGCCAGTATTTCGACTCTTAACACTGAAGCTTTCTTT.